The text below deals with one T cell receptor (beta chain). The V gene end was trimmed by 5 bases and the J gene end by 0 bases; junction bases not matched to a gene: 7. Germline V gene sequence: CDR1 SEHNR, CDR2 FQNEAQ (reference sequence). This CDR3 has 16 residues. These data are taken from a study of CD8 T cells in Susac syndrome. A quantity of roughly 0.5 to 1 ug RNA underwent reverse transcription using random hexamers. Each CDR3 protein gets one entry after TCRdb re-called the immunoSEQ multiplex PCR reads with MiXCR. The repertoire has about 280,000 distinct CDR3 sequences, about 85% of them found once; the top ten carry over 0.1%. Blood CD8+ and CD4+ T cells underwent high-throughput TCR beta sequencing. CD8+ and CD4+ T cells were negatively isolated; TEMRA cells were FACS-enriched.

The chain combines TRBV7-9 with TRBJ2-1; TRBD2 matches 7 bases. Sequencing input: CD8+ T cells from PBMCs. The clonotype originates from a human donor with multiple sclerosis. The CDR3, as DNA: TGTGCCAGCAGCCAGCCCCAGCGGGACTCCTACAATGAGCAGTTCTTC. Translation gives CASSQPQRDSYNEQFF.